In this sample, the clone carrying this T cell receptor (beta chain) is medium-sized. The sample is drawn from a study of T cells of healthy individuals. The CDR3 is 16 amino acids. Germline V gene lookup returns CDR1 ENHRY and CDR2 SYGVKD. Losses at the gene ends were 4 bases for V and 5 bases for J; bases not matched to a gene: 7. TCRdb itself ran the 5' RACE reads through MiXCR, one entry per CDR3 protein. Of approximately 50,000 distinct CDR3 sequences listed, roughly 14% are singletons. The source of this sequence is a human donor in good health. V and J are TRBV10-3 and TRBJ2-7; 14 bases line up with TRBD2. In DNA form, the CDR3 reads TGTGCCATCAGTGGGGGACTAGCGGGAGAAGGACACGAGCAGTACTTC. It encodes CAISGGLAGEGHEQYF.